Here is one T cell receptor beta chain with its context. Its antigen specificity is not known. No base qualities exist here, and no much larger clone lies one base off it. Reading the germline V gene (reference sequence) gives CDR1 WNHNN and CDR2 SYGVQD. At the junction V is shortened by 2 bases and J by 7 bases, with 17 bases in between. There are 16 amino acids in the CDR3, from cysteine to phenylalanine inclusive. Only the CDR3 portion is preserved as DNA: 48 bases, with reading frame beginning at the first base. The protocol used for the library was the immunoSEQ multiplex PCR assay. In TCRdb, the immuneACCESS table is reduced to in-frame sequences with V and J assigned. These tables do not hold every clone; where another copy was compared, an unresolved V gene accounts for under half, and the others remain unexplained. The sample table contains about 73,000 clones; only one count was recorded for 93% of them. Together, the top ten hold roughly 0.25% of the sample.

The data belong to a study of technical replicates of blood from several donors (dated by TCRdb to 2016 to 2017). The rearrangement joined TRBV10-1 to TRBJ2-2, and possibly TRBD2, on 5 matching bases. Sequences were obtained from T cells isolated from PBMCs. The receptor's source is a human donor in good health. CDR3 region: CASSEGTGDWHGELFF. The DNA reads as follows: TGCGCCAGCAGTGAGGGTACCGGGGATTGGCACGGGGAGCTGTTTTTT.